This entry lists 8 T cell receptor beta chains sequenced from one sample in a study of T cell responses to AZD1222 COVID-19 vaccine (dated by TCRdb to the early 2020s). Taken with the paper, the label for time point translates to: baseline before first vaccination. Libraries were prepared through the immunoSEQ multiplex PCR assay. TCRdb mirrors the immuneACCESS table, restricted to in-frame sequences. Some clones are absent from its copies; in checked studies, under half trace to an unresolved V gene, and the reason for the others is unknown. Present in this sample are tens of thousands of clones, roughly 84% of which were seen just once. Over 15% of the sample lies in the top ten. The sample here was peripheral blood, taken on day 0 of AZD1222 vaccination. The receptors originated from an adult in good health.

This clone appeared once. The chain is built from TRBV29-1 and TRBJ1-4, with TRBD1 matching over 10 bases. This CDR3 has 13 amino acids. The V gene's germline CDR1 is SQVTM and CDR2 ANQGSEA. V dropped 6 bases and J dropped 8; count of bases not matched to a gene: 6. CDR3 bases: TGCAGCGTAGCCGGGACAGGGGAAGAAAAACTGTTTTTT. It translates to CSVAGTGEEKLFF.

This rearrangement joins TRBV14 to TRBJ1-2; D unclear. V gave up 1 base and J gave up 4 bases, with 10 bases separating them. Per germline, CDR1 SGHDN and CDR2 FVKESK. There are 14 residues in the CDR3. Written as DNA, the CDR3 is TGTGCCAGCAGCCAAGGGACGGCCTCCTATGGCTACACCTTC. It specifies CASSQGTASYGYTF. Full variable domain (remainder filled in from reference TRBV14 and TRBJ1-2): EAGVTQFPSHSVIEKGQTVTLRCDPISGHDNLYWYRRVMGKEIKFLLHFVKESKQDESGMPNNRFLAERTGGTYSTLKVQPAELEDSGVYFCASSQGTASYGYTFGSGTRLTVV.

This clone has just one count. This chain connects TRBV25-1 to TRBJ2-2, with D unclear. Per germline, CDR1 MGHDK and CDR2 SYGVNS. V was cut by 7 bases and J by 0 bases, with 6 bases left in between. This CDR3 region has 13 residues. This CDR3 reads CASINPNTGELFF. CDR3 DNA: TGTGCCAGCATTAACCCGAACACCGGGGAGCTGTTTTTT.

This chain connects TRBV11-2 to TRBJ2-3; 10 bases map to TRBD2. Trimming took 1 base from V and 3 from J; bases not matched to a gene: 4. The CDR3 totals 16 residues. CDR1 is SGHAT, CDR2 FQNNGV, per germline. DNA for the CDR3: TGTGCCAGCAGCTTAGGAGCTAGCGGGAGAACAGATACGCAGTATTTT. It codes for CASSLGASGRTDTQYF.

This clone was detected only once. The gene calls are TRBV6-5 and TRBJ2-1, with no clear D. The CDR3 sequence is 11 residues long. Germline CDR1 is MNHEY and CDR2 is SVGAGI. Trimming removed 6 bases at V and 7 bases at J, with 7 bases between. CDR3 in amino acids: CASRGSNEQFF. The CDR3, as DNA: TGTGCCAGCAGGGGATCGAATGAGCAGTTCTTC.

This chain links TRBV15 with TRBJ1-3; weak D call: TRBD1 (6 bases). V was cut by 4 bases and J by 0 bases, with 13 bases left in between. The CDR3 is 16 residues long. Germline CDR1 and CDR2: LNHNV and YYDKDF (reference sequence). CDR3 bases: TGTGCCACCAGCACCAGGGACATGAGCTCTGGAAACACCATATATTTT. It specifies CATSTRDMSSGNTIYF.

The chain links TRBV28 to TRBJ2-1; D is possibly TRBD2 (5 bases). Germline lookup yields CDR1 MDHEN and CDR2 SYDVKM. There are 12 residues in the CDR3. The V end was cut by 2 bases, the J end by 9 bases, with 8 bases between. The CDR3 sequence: CASSLVEGEQFF. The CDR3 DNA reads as TGTGCCAGCAGTTTAGTTGAGGGTGAGCAGTTCTTC.

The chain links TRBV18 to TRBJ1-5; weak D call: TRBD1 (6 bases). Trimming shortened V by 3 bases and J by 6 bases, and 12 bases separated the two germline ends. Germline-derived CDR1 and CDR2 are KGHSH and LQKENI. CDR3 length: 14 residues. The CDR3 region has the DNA TGTGCCAGCTCACCGTGGGGGGGCGGTCAGCCCCAGCATTTT. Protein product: CASSPWGGGQPQHF.